The next 19 T cell receptor beta chains were all read from a single sample in a study of naive and memory T cell subsets. General study points: Naive repertoires, especially CD8, held a few larger clonotypes, possibly memory cells re-expressing CD45RA.

Two oligonucleotides, mixed equimolar, formed the beta constant-region primer covering TRBC1 and TRBC2. Four rounds of PCR amplified the ligated cDNA using nested alpha and beta constant-region primers plus SP2. One entry per CDR3 protein, called by TCRdb with MiXCR from the UMI-ligation and nested PCR reads. The sample yields 130,000 to 150,000 distinct CDR3 sequences, over 20% seen once. These receptors' targets are unknown. Sample: naive CD4+ T cells from blood. The receptors derive from a human donor in good health.

The chain carries TRBV28 and TRBJ2-1, with a weak D call TRBD1 (5 bases). V shed 4 bases and J shed 10 bases, with 23 bases lying between them. CDR3 size: 16 residues. The germline gives CDR1 MDHEN, CDR2 SYDVKM. The CDR3 loop reads CASSSRTNTMTWEQFF. For the CDR3, the DNA is TGTGCCAGCAGTTCGCGGACAAATACAATGACTTGGGAGCAGTTCTTC.

This clonotype was picked up a small number of times. The rearrangement uses TRBV20-1 and TRBJ2-1, with unresolved D. CDR1 is DFQATT and CDR2 is SNEGSKA in the germline V gene (reference sequence). CDR3 length equals 12 residues. Trimming removed 1 base at V and 6 bases at J, with 7 bases between. The DNA of the CDR3 is TGCAGTGCTAGAGCAAAACCCAATGAGCAGTTCTTC. Amino acids: CSARAKPNEQFF.

The chain recombines TRBV28 with TRBJ2-7; 9 bases align to TRBD1. Unmatched junction bases numbered 7, after V lost 1 base and J lost 6 bases. Germline V gene data show CDR1 as MDHEN and CDR2 as SYDVKM. This CDR3 comprises 15 residues. The CDR3 sequence is CASSLLGTGSREQYF. The CDR3 bases are TGTGCCAGCAGTTTATTAGGGACAGGGAGCCGCGAGCAGTACTTC.

Only a few counts were recorded for this clonotype. The chain links TRBV3-1 to TRBJ1-2, with D hard to call. The CDR3 is 18 residues long. Per germline, CDR1 LGHDT and CDR2 YNNKEL (reference sequence). V was pared by 0 bases and J by 1 base, with 18 bases between. CDR3 residues: CASSQDPAQLAVNYGYTF. CDR3 coding DNA: TGTGCCAGCAGCCAAGATCCGGCCCAGTTGGCCGTTAACTATGGCTACACCTTC.

In this sample, this clonotype turned up a few times. The V call is TRBV29-1, the J call TRBJ2-3, with D perhaps given as TRBD1 or TRBD2 (6 bases each). The CDR3 sequence is 14 residues long. V gave up 1 base and J gave up 5 bases, with 13 bases separating them. Germline CDR1 reads SQVTM; CDR2 reads ANQGSEA. The CDR3: CSVEGGGQVDTQYF. CDR3 DNA: TGCAGCGTTGAAGGAGGGGGGCAGGTAGATACGCAGTATTTT.

V gene TRBV6-5 combines with J gene TRBJ2-7, with 10 bases lining up with TRBD2. V was clipped by 0 bases and J by 5 bases; unmatched bases: 13. The CDR3 extends over 18 amino acids. CDR1 MNHEY and CDR2 SVGAGI come from the germline V gene. The CDR3 loop is CASSYSMASGRGSHEQYF. CDR3 DNA: TGTGCCAGCAGTTACTCGATGGCTAGCGGGAGAGGGAGTCACGAGCAGTACTTC.

This clonotype came up a few times. This chain uses TRBV21-1 with TRBJ1-1. TRBV21-1 is labeled a pseudogene. This CDR3 comprises 9 residues. The CDR3 loop reads CASWGEAFF. CDR3 in DNA: TGTGCCTCATGGGGTGAAGCTTTCTTT.

This clonotype showed up just a few times. The chain uses TRBV6-7 and TRBJ2-7; no reliable D call. Being an ORF, TRBV6-7 has a function that is uncertain. Trimming took 8 bases from V and 4 from J, leaving 21 bases between them. The CDR3 runs to 15 residues. The chain's CDR3 is CASDVTGPREYEQYF. The CDR3 nucleotides are TGTGCCAGCGACGTTACGGGCCCTAGGGAATACGAGCAGTACTTC.

A word on this clonotype: One base away lies a much larger clone, so this may be a sequencing read error. The chain uses TRBV7-7 and TRBJ2-5, with a tentative D call TRBD2 (5 bases). The V gene's germline CDR1 is SSHAT and CDR2 FNYEAQ (reference sequence). The CDR3 runs to 15 residues. The CDR3 sequence: CASSLAPRRPETQNF. The CDR3 region has the DNA TGTGCTAGCAGCTTAGCGCCCCGACGCCCAGAGACCCAGAACTTC.

This clonotype has a handful of counts. The chain is built from TRBV12-5 and TRBJ2-3; 11 bases are shared with TRBD2. The germline CDR1 and CDR2 sequences are LGHNT and FRNRAP. CDR3 size: 17 residues. V was pared by 4 bases and J by 4 bases, with 10 bases of the junction left unmatched. This CDR3 is CASGSLTTSGNADTQYF. CDR3 sequence (DNA): TGTGCTAGTGGTTCCCTAACGACTAGCGGGAACGCAGATACGCAGTATTTT.

The table lists this clonotype with a few counts. The chain recombines TRBV28 with TRBJ2-5; weak D call: TRBD2 (6 bases). There are 16 residues in the CDR3. Germline CDR1 reads MDHEN; CDR2 reads SYDVKM. V gave up 4 bases and J gave up 4 bases, with 19 bases separating them. The chain's CDR3 is CASSSPIRERVETQYF. DNA of the CDR3: TGTGCCAGCAGTTCTCCTATCCGGGAGAGGGTAGAGACCCAGTACTTC.

This sequence joins TRBV29-1 and TRBJ2-6; a possible D gene is TRBD1 (5 bases). Germline CDR1 and CDR2: SQVTM and ANQGSEA. V shed 4 bases and J shed 0 bases, with 10 bases lying between them. This CDR3 is 15 amino acids long. The CDR3, as DNA: TGCAGCGTTGGTCAGGGCCTCTCTGGGGCCAACGTCCTGACTTTC. Translating it yields CSVGQGLSGANVLTF.

The chain couples TRBV7-9 to TRBJ1-1, with 7 bases identical to TRBD1. This CDR3 comprises 14 residues. Trimming cost V 7 bases and J 6 bases; bases outside gene matches: 11. Germline CDR1 reads SEHNR; CDR2 reads FQNEAQ (reference sequence). CDR3 nucleotides: TGTGCCAGCATCCCCTCAGGGGGAAGGGCTGAAGCTTTCTTT. This translates into CASIPSGGRAEAFF.

V gene TRBV9 combines with J gene TRBJ2-1, with TRBD1 identical over 10 bases. The CDR3 totals 18 residues. Germline V gene sequence: CDR1 SGDLS, CDR2 YYNGEE. V lost 0 bases to trimming and J lost 10 bases; unmatched junction nucleotides: 16. Here the CDR3 DNA reads TGTGCCAGCAGCGTAGCACAGGTGGGGACAGGGGTTAAGCACGAGCAGTTCTTC. Translation gives CASSVAQVGTGVKHEQFF.

The chain is built from TRBV3-1 and TRBJ2-1; TRBD1 agrees at 12 bases. CDR3 length equals 15 residues. Losses at the gene ends were 3 bases for V and 9 bases for J; bases not matched to a gene: 6. Per the germline V gene, CDR1 is LGHDT and CDR2 is YNNKEL (reference sequence). CDR3 sequence: CASSQKGTGGSEQFF. The DNA of the CDR3 is TGTGCCAGCAGCCAGAAGGGGACAGGGGGCTCTGAGCAGTTCTTC.

This clonotype was counted many times. This chain links TRBV20-1 with TRBJ2-1; D might be TRBD1 or TRBD2, each matching 5 bases. From germline, CDR1 is DFQATT and CDR2 SNEGSKA (reference sequence). Trimming took off 0 bases at V and 3 bases at J, with 12 bases between the two ends. This CDR3 contains 15 residues. CDR3: CSARDPRGGYNEQFF. The CDR3 DNA sequence: TGCAGTGCTAGAGATCCACGGGGCGGCTACAATGAGCAGTTCTTC.

This clonotype has just a few counts. This chain joins TRBV15 and TRBJ1-2; D is ambiguous. This CDR3 is built from 14 residues. Looked up from germline, CDR1 is LNHNV and CDR2 is YYDKDF (reference sequence). V lost 0 bases and J lost 4, with 9 bases in between. CDR3 sequence reads: CATSRDSNSYGYTF. CDR3 DNA: TGTGCCACCAGCAGAGATTCGAACAGCTATGGCTACACCTTC.

This clonotype was detected only a few times. The rearrangement joins TRBV5-1 to TRBJ2-5; D is ambiguous. Trimming left V 3 bases short and J 5 bases short, with 8 bases between. The length of the CDR3 is 12 residues. The V gene's germline CDR1 is SGHRS and CDR2 YFSETQ. In nucleotides, the CDR3 is TGCGCCAGCAGCTCGCCTATGGAGACCCAGTACTTC. Translation gives CASSSPMETQYF. Looking up the rest from reference TRBV5-1 and TRBJ2-5 gives the full variable domain: KAGVTQTPRYLIKTRGQQVTLSCSPISGHRSVSWYQQTPGQGLQFLFEYFSETQRNKGNFPGRFSGRQFSNSRSEMNVSTLELGDSALYLCASSSPMETQYFGPGTRLLVL.

The chain is built from TRBV29-1 and TRBJ2-1; TRBD2 agrees at 9 bases. The CDR3 is 15 residues long. The germline CDR1 and CDR2 sequences are SQVTM and ANQGSEA. Trimming took 8 bases from V and 4 from J; bases not matched to a gene: 12. The CDR3 sequence is CSHPWSLAGYNEQFF. CDR3 nucleotides: TGCAGCCACCCTTGGTCGCTAGCGGGGTACAATGAGCAGTTCTTC.